The 10 T cell receptor beta chains below come from one sample, sequenced in a study of shared clonotypes between healthy human individuals. Profiled with immunoSEQ multiplex PCR; TCRdb holds only in-frame clones, not every one. The sample includes hundreds of thousands of clones, around 92% of them seen just once. Only CD45RO-negative cells positively selected for CCR7 counted as naive CD8 cells, so terminally differentiated effector memory CD45RA+ cells were excluded. Sample: naive CD8+ T cells sorted from blood. These receptors were taken from a man aged 25-40 years in good health.

The J gene is TRBJ2-7, the V gene TRBV2; no firm D call. Germline V lookup: CDR1 SNHLY, CDR2 FYNNEI. Trimming removed 5 bases at V and 0 bases at J, with 26 bases between. This CDR3 has 19 amino acids. CDR3 in DNA: TGTGCCAGCAGTCCAATTGGTGCCGGGTACGAGTATCCCTCCTACGAGCAGTACTTC. Translated, it gives CASSPIGAGYEYPSYEQYF.

As DNA, the CDR3 is TGTGCCAGCAGCTTAGGGAGCAGGGCCCTAATCGGCTACACCTTC. It codes for CASSLGSRALIGYTF. The V gene is TRBV7-9, the J gene TRBJ1-2; D is possibly TRBD1 (5 bases). CDR1 is SEHNR, CDR2 FQNEAQ, per germline (reference sequence). The CDR3 totals 15 residues. V lost 1 base, J lost 8 bases, and 17 bases lay in between. Supplemented by reference TRBV7-9 and TRBJ1-2, the full variable domain reads DTGVSQNPRHKITKRGQNVTFRCDPISEHNRLYWYRQTLGQGPEFLTYFQNEAQLEKSRLLSDRFSAERPKGSFSTLEIQRTEQGDSAMYLCASSLGSRALIGYTFGSGTRLTVV.

The chain couples TRBV11-2 to TRBJ2-3, with 16 positions matching TRBD2. The CDR3 totals 16 residues. Germline CDR1 is SGHAT and CDR2 is FQNNGV. V gave up 4 bases and J gave up 6 bases; unmatched junction bases: 4. The CDR3: CASSSGTSGRGDTQYF. The CDR3 bases are TGTGCCAGCAGCTCCGGGACTAGCGGGAGGGGGGATACGCAGTATTTT. Combining the CDR3 with reference TRBV11-2 and TRBJ2-3 gives the whole variable domain EAGVAQSPRYKIIEKRQSVAFWCNPISGHATLYWYQQILGQGPKLLIQFQNNGVVDDSQLPKDRFSAERLKGVDSTLKIQPAKLEDSAVYLCASSSGTSGRGDTQYFGPGTRLTVL.

The CDR3 DNA reads TGTGCCAGCAGCCCCTCCGCGTCGAACCGGGAGACCCAGTACTTC. Amino acid sequence: CASSPSASNRETQYF. The chain couples TRBV7-8 to TRBJ2-5; no clear D gene. Germline CDR1 is SGHVS and CDR2 is FQNEAQ. Deletions cut 5 bases from V and 5 bases from J, with 18 bases between. The CDR3 is made up of 15 amino acids.

V usage is TRBV7-8 and J usage is TRBJ2-7; D ambiguous. The CDR3 is made up of 17 amino acids. Trimming cost V 2 bases and J 0 bases, with 17 bases left between them. The germline CDR1 and CDR2 sequences are SGHVS and FQNEAQ. CDR3 sequence (DNA): TGTGCCAGCAGCTTATCTCGGGTGGGCGATAGCTCCTACGAGCAGTACTTC. It codes for CASSLSRVGDSSYEQYF.

In its sample, this clone was seen once. The gene calls are TRBV29-1 and TRBJ2-7; 7 bases align to TRBD2. There are 12 residues in the CDR3. Per the germline V gene, CDR1 is SQVTM and CDR2 is ANQGSEA. J was trimmed by 3 bases and V by 3 bases; bases with no gene match: 2. The CDR3 spells CSVEGLNYEQYF. CDR3 bases: TGCAGCGTTGAGGGACTAAACTACGAGCAGTACTTC.

In DNA form, the CDR3 reads TGTGCCACCAAGGGGACGGAGGGCTTGACCCAGTACTTC. It codes for CATKGTEGLTQYF. The V and J genes are TRBV15 and TRBJ2-5; perhaps TRBD2 as D (6 bases). Trimming took 7 bases from V and 7 from J, leaving 16 bases between them. The CDR3 is made up of 13 amino acids. From germline, CDR1 is LNHNV and CDR2 YYDKDF (reference sequence).

The CDR3 spells CASSQGLAGVIPPYEQYF. In DNA form, the CDR3 reads TGCGCCAGCAGCCAAGGCCTAGCGGGAGTCATACCCCCCTACGAGCAGTACTTC. The V call is TRBV4-3, the J call TRBJ2-7; 10 bases are a match to TRBD2. Germline CDR1 is LGHNA and CDR2 is YSLEER. The CDR3 length is 18 residues. V was pared by 1 base and J by 2 bases, with 11 bases of the junction left unmatched.

J is TRBJ1-1 and V is TRBV11-2; no clear D. This CDR3 is 13 amino acids long. The germline V and J ends were trimmed by 11 bases and 4 bases, with 17 bases remaining between them. The germline V gene has CDR1 SGHAT and CDR2 FQNNGV. CDR3 sequence (DNA): TGTGCCTGCAATCGAATGGGGTTCACTGAAGCTTTCTTT. It encodes CACNRMGFTEAFF.

The chain couples TRBV11-2 to TRBJ1-1; no reliable D call. V was pared by 5 bases and J by 0 bases, with 13 bases between. The germline gives CDR1 SGHAT, CDR2 FQNNGV. The CDR3 runs 15 residues. The CDR3 coding sequence is TGTGCCAGCAGCACTTTATCGACGGTGAACACTGAAGCTTTCTTT. Protein sequence: CASSTLSTVNTEAFF.